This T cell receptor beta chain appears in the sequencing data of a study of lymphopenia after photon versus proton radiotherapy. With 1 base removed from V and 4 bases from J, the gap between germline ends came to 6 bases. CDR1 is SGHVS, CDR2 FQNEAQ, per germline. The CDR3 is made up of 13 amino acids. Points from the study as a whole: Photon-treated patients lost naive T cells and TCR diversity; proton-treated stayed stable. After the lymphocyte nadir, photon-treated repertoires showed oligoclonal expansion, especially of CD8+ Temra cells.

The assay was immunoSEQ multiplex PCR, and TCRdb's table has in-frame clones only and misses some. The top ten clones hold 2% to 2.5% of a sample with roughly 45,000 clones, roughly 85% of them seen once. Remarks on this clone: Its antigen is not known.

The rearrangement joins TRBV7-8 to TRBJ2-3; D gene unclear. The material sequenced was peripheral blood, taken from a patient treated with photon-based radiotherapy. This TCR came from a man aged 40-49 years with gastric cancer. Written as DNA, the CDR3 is TGTGCCAGCAGCTTAGGTGCCGCAGATACGCAGTATTTT. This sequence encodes CASSLGAADTQYF. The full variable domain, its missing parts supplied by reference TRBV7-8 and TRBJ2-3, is GAGVSQSPRYKVAKRGQDVALRCDPISGHVSLFWYQQALGQGPEFLTYFQNEAQLDKSGLPSDRFFAERPEGSVSTLKIQRTQQEDSAVYLCASSLGAADTQYFGPGTRLTVL.